This is a list of T cell receptor beta chains from one sample in a study of T cell repertoires in cytomegalovirus infection. No antigen has been identified for these receptors. TCRdb ran MiXCR on the reads and lists one entry per CDR3 protein. The sample shows 650,000 to 850,000 distinct CDR3 sequences, approximately 32% of them seen only once. Source: cultured CD8+ T cells from PBMCs, taken from culture after CMV antigen stimulation. The receptor set was obtained from a human donor in good health (CMV status not recorded). Some clones in this sample may be carry-over from other donors' samples. Both conserved end residues are trimmed from each CDR3.

j_call: TRBJ2-7; v_call: TRBV5-1; cdr3_aa: ASSGTGDNEQY
j_call: TRBJ1-5; v_call: TRBV5-4; cdr3_aa: ASSLDGAQPQH
j_call: TRBJ1-5; v_call: TRBV4-1; cdr3_aa: ASSPPGGHGNQPQH
j_call: TRBJ2-5; v_call: TRBV7-6; cdr3_aa: ASSNLGTQY
j_call: TRBJ2-1; v_call: TRBV27; cdr3_aa: ASSVPTTGPHNEQF
j_call: TRBJ2-2; v_call: TRBV19; cdr3_aa: ASSILRSTTNTGELF
j_call: TRBJ2-1; v_call: TRBV12-3/TRBV12-4; cdr3_aa: ASRTVNYNEQF
j_call: TRBJ2-7; v_call: TRBV6-5; cdr3_aa: ASSYQVLAGAPTGYEQY
j_call: TRBJ1-1; v_call: TRBV4-3; cdr3_aa: ASSQGTGGYTEAF
j_call: TRBJ2-2; v_call: TRBV3-1; cdr3_aa: ASSQVVGTAGRTLDTGELF
j_call: TRBJ1-1; v_call: TRBV6-5; cdr3_aa: ASIGQGAKTEAF
j_call: TRBJ2-3; v_call: TRBV4-3; cdr3_aa: ASSTRQGRTDTQY
j_call: TRBJ2-5; v_call: TRBV4-1; cdr3_aa: ASRNIQGGETQY
j_call: TRBJ2-1; v_call: TRBV7-9; cdr3_aa: ASSLAFITPPGQLVFRPYNEQF